This T cell receptor beta chain was obtained from a study of response to subunit inactivated influenza vaccine. Concerning this clonotype itself: Its antigen remains unknown.

Whole-study results and caveats: That few new T cells are recruited by each seasonal influenza vaccination was the authors' suggestion.

TCRdb itself ran the RT-PCR reads through MiXCR, one entry per CDR3 protein. In the table there are 490,000 or so distinct CDR3 sequences, under 9% of which are singletons. The sequence derives from a man in his fifties or sixties who received an inactivated influenza vaccine. Sequencing used PBMCs from blood, obtained about 24 months after vaccination.

CDR3 amino acids: CSARNLGLAGVTQYF. CDR3 coding DNA: TGCAGTGCTAGAAATCTTGGACTAGCGGGAGTGACCCAGTACTTC. The chain links TRBV20-1 to TRBJ2-5, with TRBD2 identical over 13 bases. V lost 2 bases and J lost 7; bases outside the gene matches: 7. CDR3 length: 15 amino acids. Per germline, CDR1 DFQATT and CDR2 SNEGSKA (reference sequence).